The T cell receptor (beta chain) under discussion was sequenced for a study of control samples from healthy donors and cancer patients. V shed 0 bases, J shed 5 bases, and the junction held 7 bases outside the gene matches. CDR1 and CDR2 from the germline V gene are SGHRS and YFSETQ. The CDR3 length is 15 residues. Sequenced by immunoSEQ multiplex PCR; TCRdb stores in-frame clones only, minus some. The sample gives approximately 150,000 clones, 93% of which show up once; 4.5% to 6% is in the top ten. This chain links TRBV5-1 with TRBJ2-5, with TRBD2 matching 7 bases. What was sequenced was blood. This clonotype originated in a man aged 18 to 35 in good health. The CDR3 DNA reads as TGCGCCAGCAGCTTGGCCGCGGGGGTTGAGGAGACCCAGTACTTC. Translated: CASSLAAGVEETQYF.